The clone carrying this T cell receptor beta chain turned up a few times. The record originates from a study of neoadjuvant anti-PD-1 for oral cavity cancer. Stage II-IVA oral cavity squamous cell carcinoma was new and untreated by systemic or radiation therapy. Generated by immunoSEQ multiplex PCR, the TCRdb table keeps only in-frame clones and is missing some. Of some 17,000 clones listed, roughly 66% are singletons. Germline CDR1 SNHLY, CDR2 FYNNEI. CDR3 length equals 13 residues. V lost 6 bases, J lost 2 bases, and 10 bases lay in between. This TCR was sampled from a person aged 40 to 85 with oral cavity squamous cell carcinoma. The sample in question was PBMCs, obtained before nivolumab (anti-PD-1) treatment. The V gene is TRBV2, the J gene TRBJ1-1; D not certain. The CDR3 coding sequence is TGTGCCAGCAGAACCGGCCGCAACACTGAAGCTTTCTTT. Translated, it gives CASRTGRNTEAFF. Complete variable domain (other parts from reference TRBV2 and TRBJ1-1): EPEVTQTPSHQVTQMGQEVILRCVPISNHLYFYWYRQILGQKVEFLVSFYNNEISEKSEIFDDQFSVERPDGSNFTLKIRSTKLEDSAMYFCASRTGRNTEAFFGQGTRLTVV.